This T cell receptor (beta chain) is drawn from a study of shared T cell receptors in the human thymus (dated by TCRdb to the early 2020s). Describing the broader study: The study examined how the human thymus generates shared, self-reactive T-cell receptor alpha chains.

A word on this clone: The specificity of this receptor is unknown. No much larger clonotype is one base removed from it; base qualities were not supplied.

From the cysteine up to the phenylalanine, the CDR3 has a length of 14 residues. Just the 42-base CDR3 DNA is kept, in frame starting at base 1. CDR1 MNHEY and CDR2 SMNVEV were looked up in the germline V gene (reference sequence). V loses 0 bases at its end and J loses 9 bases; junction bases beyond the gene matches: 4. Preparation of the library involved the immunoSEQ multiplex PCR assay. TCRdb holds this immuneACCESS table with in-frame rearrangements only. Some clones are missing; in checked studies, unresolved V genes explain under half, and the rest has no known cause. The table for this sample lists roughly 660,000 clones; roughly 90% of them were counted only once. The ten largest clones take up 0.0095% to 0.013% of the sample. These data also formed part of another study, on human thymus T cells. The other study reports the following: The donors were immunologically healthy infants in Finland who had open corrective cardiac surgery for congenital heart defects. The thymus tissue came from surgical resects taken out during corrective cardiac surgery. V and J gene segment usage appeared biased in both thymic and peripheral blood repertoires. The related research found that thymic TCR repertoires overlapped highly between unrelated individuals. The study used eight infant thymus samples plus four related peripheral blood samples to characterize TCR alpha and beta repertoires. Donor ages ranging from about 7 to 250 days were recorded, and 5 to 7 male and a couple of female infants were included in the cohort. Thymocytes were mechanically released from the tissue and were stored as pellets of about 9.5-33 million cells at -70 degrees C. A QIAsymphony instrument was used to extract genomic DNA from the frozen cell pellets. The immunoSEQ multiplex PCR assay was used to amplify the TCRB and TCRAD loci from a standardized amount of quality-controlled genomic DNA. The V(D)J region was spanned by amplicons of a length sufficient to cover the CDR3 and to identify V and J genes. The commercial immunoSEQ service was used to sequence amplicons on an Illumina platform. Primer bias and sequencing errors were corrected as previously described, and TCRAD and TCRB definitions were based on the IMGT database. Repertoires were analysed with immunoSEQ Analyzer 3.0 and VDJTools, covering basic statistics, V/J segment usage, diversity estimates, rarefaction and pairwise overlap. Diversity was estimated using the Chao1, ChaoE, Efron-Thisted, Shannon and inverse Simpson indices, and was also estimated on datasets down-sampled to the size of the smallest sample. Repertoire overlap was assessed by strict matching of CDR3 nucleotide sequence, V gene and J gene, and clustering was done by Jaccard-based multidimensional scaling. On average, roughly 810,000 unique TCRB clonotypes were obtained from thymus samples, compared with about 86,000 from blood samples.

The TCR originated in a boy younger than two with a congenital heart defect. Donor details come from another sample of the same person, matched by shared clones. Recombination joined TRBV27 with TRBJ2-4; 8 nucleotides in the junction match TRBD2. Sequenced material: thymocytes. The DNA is TGTGCCAGCAGTTTATCGCGGGGGGTCGGCATTCAGTACTTC. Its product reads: CASSLSRGVGIQYF.